This record covers a single TCR beta chain. Its antigen remains unidentified. The data were taken from a study of neurological immune-mediated disorders. V shed 6 bases, J shed 0 bases, and the junction held 5 bases outside the gene matches. Germline CDR1 is MNHEY and CDR2 is SMNVEV (reference sequence). The CDR3 length is 14 residues. The unsorted libraries were produced from 2 million PBMCs held at -80 C. TCRdb reanalysed the 5' RACE reads using MiXCR and keeps one entry per CDR3 protein. The sample includes 15,000 to 20,000 distinct CDR3 sequences, approximately 26% of them seen just once. Notes on the study in general: Multiple sclerosis patients had less TCR clonal expansion than even healthy controls, unlike HTLV-1-associated myelopathy.

The sequence was obtained from a man between 50 and 59 years old with HTLV-1-associated myelopathy (HAM/TSP). Sequenced: PBMCs. The chain couples TRBV27 to TRBJ2-7, with TRBD2 matching 7 bases. The CDR3 sequence: CASRGSGTSYEQYF. The CDR3 DNA is TGTGCCAGCAGGGGGAGCGGGACCTCCTACGAGCAGTACTTC.